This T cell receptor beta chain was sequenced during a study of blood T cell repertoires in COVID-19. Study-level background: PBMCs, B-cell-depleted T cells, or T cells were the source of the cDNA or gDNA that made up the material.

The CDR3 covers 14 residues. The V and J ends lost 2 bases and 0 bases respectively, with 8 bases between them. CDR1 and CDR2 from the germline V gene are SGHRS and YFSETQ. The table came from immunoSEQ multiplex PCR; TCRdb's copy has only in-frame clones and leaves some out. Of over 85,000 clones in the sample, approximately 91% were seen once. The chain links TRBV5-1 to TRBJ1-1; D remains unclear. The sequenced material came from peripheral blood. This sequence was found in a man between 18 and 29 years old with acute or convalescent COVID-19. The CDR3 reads CASSFEGMNTEAFF. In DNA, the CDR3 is TGCGCCAGCAGCTTCGAGGGCATGAACACTGAAGCTTTCTTT.